Below are 5 T cell receptor beta chains sequenced from a single sample in a study of T cells in Graves' hyperthyroidism and ophthalmopathy. RNA transcripts were the template for amplifying TCR beta CDR3 regions. A first-round RT-PCR of the TCR CDR3 used the HTBI primer set. TCRdb analysed the multiplex PCR reads with MiXCR anew, one entry per CDR3 protein. The sample shows 650,000 to 700,000 distinct CDR3 sequences, 15% to 20% of them seen only once. The source material was blood. These receptors were collected from a man in his forties or fifties with Graves' hyperthyroidism.

This clonotype has at least ten counts. The J gene is TRBJ1-6, the V gene TRBV28; 10 nucleotides align to TRBD1. Per germline, CDR1 MDHEN and CDR2 SYDVKM. This CDR3 is built from 15 residues. Unmatched junction bases numbered 7, after V lost 5 bases and J lost 9 bases. Written as DNA, the CDR3 is TGTGCCAGCAGTCCCCGCGGACAGGGGGTTTCACCCCTCCACTTT. The encoded protein is CASSPRGQGVSPLHF.

This clonotype was detected only a few times. The chain joins TRBV29-1 to TRBJ2-3; D is uncertain. Germline loops: CDR1 SQVTM, CDR2 ANQGSEA. V lost 4 bases to trimming and J lost 4 bases, with 9 bases between them. This CDR3 contains 12 residues. The CDR3 DNA is TGCAGCGTTGTCGAGAGCGCAGATACGCAGTATTTT. It yields the protein CSVVESADTQYF.

This sequence joins TRBV10-3 and TRBJ1-5, with TRBD1 as a possible D gene (6 bases). CDR3 length equals 15 residues. Trimming took off 0 bases at V and 7 bases at J, with 13 bases between the two ends. Germline V CDR1 and CDR2: ENHRY, SYGVKD. The CDR3 coding sequence is TGTGCCATCAGTGAGTCGGGGGGGGGCGGACAGCCCCAGCATTTT. It specifies CAISESGGGGQPQHF.

This clonotype was counted at least ten times. This rearrangement joins TRBV11-2 to TRBJ2-7; 10 bases are a match to TRBD2. Germline CDR1 SGHAT, CDR2 FQNNGV. V was clipped by 5 bases and J by 2 bases; unmatched bases: 9. The CDR3 runs 16 residues. The CDR3 loop reads CASSRLAGQAAYEQYF. CDR3 nucleotides: TGTGCCAGCAGCCGACTAGCGGGCCAAGCGGCCTACGAGCAGTACTTC. Variable domain in full (rest from reference TRBV11-2 and TRBJ2-7): EAGVAQSPRYKIIEKRQSVAFWCNPISGHATLYWYQQILGQGPKLLIQFQNNGVVDDSQLPKDRFSAERLKGVDSTLKIQPAKLEDSAVYLCASSRLAGQAAYEQYFGPGTRLTVT.

There are many counts of this clonotype. V is TRBV10-3 and J is TRBJ2-1; 11 nucleotides align to TRBD2. J gave up 9 bases and V 4 bases, and 5 bases lay outside the gene matches. The CDR3 spans 14 residues. CDR1 ENHRY and CDR2 SYGVKD come from the germline V gene. DNA for the CDR3: TGTGCCATCAGTGGGAGGCTAGCGGGAGGTGAGCAGTTCTTC. Translated, it gives CAISGRLAGGEQFF.